The 27 T cell receptor beta chains in this list originate from one sample, sequenced in a study of cytomegalovirus exposure and HLA in healthy donors. Vbeta (60) and Jbeta (13) primers were used in the PCR. TCRdb's copy holds only in-frame clones and misses some; the assay was immunoSEQ multiplex PCR. Found here are 63,000 or so clones, around 74% of them singletons; the top ten hold about a fifth. The sequencing input was PBMCs. These receptors came from a woman in her 30s in good health and CMV-seropositive.

The V call is TRBV6-6, the J call TRBJ2-1, with a possible D match to TRBD2 (6 bases). Germline-derived CDR1 and CDR2 are MNHNY and SVGAGI (reference sequence). CDR3 length equals 11 residues. Trimming stripped 2 bases from V and 15 bases from J, with 11 bases between. Written as DNA, the CDR3 is TGTGCCAGCAGTTACAGGGACTTTTCGTTCTTC. Amino acids: CASSYRDFSFF.

This clone has only one observation. This sequence joins TRBV5-1 and TRBJ2-2; 8 bases are shared with TRBD1. The germline V gene has CDR1 SGHRS and CDR2 YFSETQ. V lost 6 bases, J lost 1 base, and 2 bases stayed unmatched. The CDR3 runs 14 residues. CDR3 amino acids: CASKGQGNTGELFF. CDR3 in DNA: TGCGCCAGCAAAGGACAGGGGAACACCGGGGAGCTGTTTTTT. The full variable domain, in which reference TRBV5-1 and TRBJ2-2 provide the parts outside the CDR3, is KAGVTQTPRYLIKTRGQQVTLSCSPISGHRSVSWYQQTPGQGLQFLFEYFSETQRNKGNFPGRFSGRQFSNSRSEMNVSTLELGDSALYLCASKGQGNTGELFFGEGSRLTVL.

V gene TRBV29-1 combines with J gene TRBJ1-1; D may be TRBD1 (5 bases). CDR1 and CDR2 (germline): SQVTM, ANQGSEA. The CDR3 extends over 11 amino acids. V was trimmed by 6 bases and J by 5 bases, leaving 10 bases between them. CDR3 coding DNA: TGCAGCGTACGCAGGGAAACTGAAGCTTTCTTT. Translated, it gives CSVRRETEAFF.

The CDR3 nucleotides are TGCGCCAGCAGGACAGAACCCAAAGGTAGCTATGGCTACACCTTC. It is translated as CASRTEPKGSYGYTF. The V call is TRBV5-1, the J call TRBJ1-2, with a weak D call TRBD1 (5 bases). CDR1 is SGHRS and CDR2 is YFSETQ in the germline V gene. V gave up 5 bases and J gave up 4 bases, with 18 bases separating them. The CDR3 totals 15 residues.

This CDR3 is CASSEYPSGRTNNEQFF. Written as DNA, the CDR3 is TGTGCCAGCAGTGAATACCCTAGCGGGAGGACCAACAATGAGCAGTTCTTC. The V gene is TRBV6-1, the J gene TRBJ2-1; 11 nucleotides align to TRBD2. Germline V gene lookup returns CDR1 MNHNS and CDR2 SASEGT. Trimming took 2 bases from V and 5 from J; bases not matched to a gene: 8. The CDR3 spans 17 residues.

The gene calls are TRBV2 and TRBJ1-1; tentatively, D is TRBD1 (6 bases). Germline CDR1 SNHLY, CDR2 FYNNEI. The CDR3 length is 19 residues. The V and J ends lost 1 base and 1 base respectively, with 22 bases between them. The CDR3 nucleotides read TGTGCCAGCAGTGAAGTGGCAGGGGCGCGGGGGGCCAAGAACACTGAAGCTTTCTTT. Translating gives CASSEVAGARGAKNTEAFF.

The genes are TRBV30 and TRBJ1-2; no firm D call. Germline V gives CDR1 GTSNPN, CDR2 SVGIG (reference sequence). There are 13 residues in the CDR3. Trimming stripped 0 bases from V and 6 bases from J, with 11 bases between. CDR3 nucleotides: TGTGCCTGGAGTGTACGACTCACAAATGGCTACACCTTC. Translating it yields CAWSVRLTNGYTF. Variable domain in full (rest from reference TRBV30 and TRBJ1-2): SQTIHQWPATLVQPVGSPLSLECTVEGTSNPNLYWYRQAAGRGLQLLFYSVGIGQISSEVPQNLSASRPQDRQFILSSKKLLLSDSGFYLCAWSVRLTNGYTFGSGTRLTVV.

This rearrangement joins TRBV28 to TRBJ1-2; the D gene is possibly TRBD1 (5 bases). The V and J ends lost 7 bases and 5 bases respectively, with 23 bases between them. This CDR3 is 16 amino acids long. From germline, CDR1 is MDHEN and CDR2 SYDVKM. The CDR3 nucleotides are TGTGCCAGCATACCCTCGGGCACAGGCGAGAGATATGGCTACACCTTC. Protein sequence: CASIPSGTGERYGYTF.

This clone was seen a few times. The chain has TRBV27 and TRBJ2-7; perhaps TRBD1 as D (6 bases). The CDR3 spans 15 residues. Deletions cut 5 bases from V and 3 bases from J, with 17 bases between. Germline V gene sequence: CDR1 MNHEY, CDR2 SMNVEV (reference sequence). The CDR3 reads CASSPHRDKSYEQYF. CDR3 DNA sequence: TGTGCCAGCAGTCCTCACCGGGACAAGAGCTACGAGCAGTACTTC.

This clone was detected only once. V is TRBV2 and J is TRBJ2-3; weak D call: TRBD1 (9 bases). The CDR3 loop spans 15 amino acids. Trimming pared 6 bases from V and 1 base from J, leaving 14 bases between. Germline CDR1 is SNHLY and CDR2 is FYNNEI. DNA for the CDR3: TGTGCCAGCAGGGGACAGGGACTAGGCACAGATACGCAGTATTTT. It translates to CASRGQGLGTDTQYF.

The V call is TRBV7-8, the J call TRBJ2-4; tentatively, D is TRBD1 (5 bases). Between the trimmed V and J ends, which lost 5 bases and 8 bases, there was a span of 10 bases. The CDR3 covers 12 residues. CDR1 SGHVS and CDR2 FQNEAQ come from the germline V gene. This CDR3 reads CASSGQGYIQYF. The CDR3 nucleotides are TGTGCCAGCAGCGGGCAGGGTTACATTCAGTACTTC. Variable domain in full (rest from reference TRBV7-8 and TRBJ2-4): GAGVSQSPRYKVAKRGQDVALRCDPISGHVSLFWYQQALGQGPEFLTYFQNEAQLDKSGLPSDRFFAERPEGSVSTLKIQRTQQEDSAVYLCASSGQGYIQYFGAGTRLSVL.

This rearrangement joins TRBV2 to TRBJ1-1; D perhaps matches TRBD1 (6 bases). This CDR3 has 14 residues. Germline V CDR1 and CDR2: SNHLY, FYNNEI. The V gene lost 7 bases and the J gene lost 5 bases, with 17 bases spanning the gap. CDR3 bases: TGTGCCAGCAATCAGGGGCAGGGGCGTACTGAAGCTTTCTTT. This codes for CASNQGQGRTEAFF. The full variable domain, completed using reference TRBV2 and TRBJ1-1, is EPEVTQTPSHQVTQMGQEVILRCVPISNHLYFYWYRQILGQKVEFLVSFYNNEISEKSEIFDDQFSVERPDGSNFTLKIRSTKLEDSAMYFCASNQGQGRTEAFFGQGTRLTVV.

This clone was recorded a few times. This chain joins TRBV18 and TRBJ2-5, with 12 bases matching TRBD2. CDR1 and CDR2 (germline): KGHSH, LQKENI. The CDR3 runs 16 residues. Trimming removed 6 bases from V and 4 bases from J; junction bases left unmatched: 9. The CDR3 reads CASSQTSGSIRETQYF. CDR3 coding DNA: TGTGCCAGCTCGCAGACTAGCGGGAGTATCAGAGAGACCCAGTACTTC.

The chain carries TRBV25-1 and TRBJ2-4, with D tentatively TRBD1 (5 bases). Deletions cut 11 bases from V and 2 bases from J, with 10 bases between. The CDR3 is 12 amino acids. CDR1 and CDR2 (germline): MGHDK, SYGVNS. DNA for the CDR3: TGTGCCTCCAGGGCTTCCAAAAACATTCAGTACTTC. It is translated as CASRASKNIQYF.

The chain employs TRBV2 and TRBJ2-7; TRBD2 might be the D (7 bases). The CDR3 has 13 amino acids. V was cut by 5 bases and J by 6 bases, with 14 bases left in between. Germline CDR1 SNHLY, CDR2 FYNNEI. CDR3 coding DNA: TGTGCCAGCAGTCCGCGGGGGCAGGGCGAGCAGTACTTC. Its protein product is CASSPRGQGEQYF.

The CDR3 reads CASSGGQGASIAEQFF. The CDR3 bases are TGTGCCAGCAGTGGGGGACAGGGGGCCTCTATTGCCGAGCAGTTCTTC. This chain uses TRBV25-1 with TRBJ2-1, with TRBD1 matching over 12 bases. The CDR3 loop spans 16 amino acids. The germline V gene encodes CDR1 MGHDK and CDR2 SYGVNS. J gave up 10 bases and V 4 bases, and 11 bases lay outside the gene matches.

For the CDR3, the DNA is TGTGCCAGCAGATTAACGGGAAACACCGGGGAGCTGTTTTTT. Translating gives CASRLTGNTGELFF. This chain uses TRBV28 with TRBJ2-2; TRBD2 is a possible D gene (5 bases). V lost 6 bases, J lost 2 bases, and 10 bases lay in between. The CDR3 sequence is 14 residues long. In germline, CDR1 is MDHEN, CDR2 SYDVKM.

V gene TRBV21-1 combines with J gene TRBJ2-1; TRBD2, as called in the table, went unchecked against the DNA. TRBV21-1 is shown as a pseudogene. This CDR3 has 16 amino acids. The CDR3 nucleotides read TGTGCCAGCAGCAGCCTCGGACTAGCGGGAGGACACGAGCAGTTCTTC. Translation gives CASSSLGLAGGHEQFF.

The chain combines TRBV7-9 with TRBJ1-2; D not certain. Germline V gene data show CDR1 as SEHNR and CDR2 as FQNEAQ (reference sequence). Between the trimmed V and J ends, which lost 5 bases and 4 bases, there was a span of 17 bases. CDR3 length: 15 residues. The CDR3 DNA reads as TGTGCCAGCAGCGGCGAGGCCCCGTCGGGCTATGGCTACACCTTC. Translation gives CASSGEAPSGYGYTF.

The chain employs TRBV4-1 and TRBJ2-3, with D hard to call. Trimming stripped 0 bases from V and 0 bases from J, with 16 bases between. The CDR3 is 18 amino acids. Germline CDR1 is MGHRA and CDR2 is YSYEKL. The DNA of the CDR3 is TGCGCCAGCAGCCAAGACCCGCCGAGTTTTTCTAGCACAGATACGCAGTATTTT. Translated: CASSQDPPSFSSTDTQYF.

The V call is TRBV7-6, the J call TRBJ2-3; 14 nucleotides agree with TRBD2. This CDR3 comprises 17 residues. Germline CDR1 is SGHVS and CDR2 is FNYEAQ. Germline trimming cut 5 bases from V and 2 bases from J; bases unmatched to any gene: 6. The CDR3 DNA follows: TGTGCCAGCAGCACCGGGACTAGCGGGAGATCCACAGATACGCAGTATTTT. Residues: CASSTGTSGRSTDTQYF.

The chain carries TRBV5-1 and TRBJ2-7; 10 nucleotides agree with TRBD2. The CDR3 is made up of 14 amino acids. CDR1 and CDR2 from the germline V gene are SGHRS and YFSETQ. V trimming: 4 bases; J trimming: 6 bases; junction bases outside the gene matches: 7. CDR3 sequence: CASSATSGKGEQYF. CDR3 nucleotide sequence: TGCGCCAGCAGCGCCACTAGCGGGAAAGGCGAGCAGTACTTC. Full variable domain (outside the CDR3, taken from reference TRBV5-1 and TRBJ2-7): KAGVTQTPRYLIKTRGQQVTLSCSPISGHRSVSWYQQTPGQGLQFLFEYFSETQRNKGNFPGRFSGRQFSNSRSEMNVSTLELGDSALYLCASSATSGKGEQYFGPGTRLTVT.

This sequence joins TRBV5-1 and TRBJ2-7; TRBD2 agrees at 11 bases. This CDR3 contains 15 residues. The V and J ends lost 0 bases and 5 bases, in that order; junction bases with no gene match: 4. The germline gives CDR1 SGHRS, CDR2 YFSETQ. In nucleotides, the CDR3 is TGCGCCAGCAGCTTGGGGACTAGCGGGCTTCACGAGCAGTACTTC. Its translation: CASSLGTSGLHEQYF.

This clone showed up just a few times. This chain links TRBV28 with TRBJ2-6; the match to TRBD1 covers 8 bases. Germline V CDR1 and CDR2: MDHEN, SYDVKM. With V trimmed by 7 bases and J by 0 bases, 11 bases remained unmatched. The CDR3 totals 18 residues. Here the CDR3 DNA reads TGTGCCAGCACCGCCCCCGGGACAGGCATCTCTGGGGCCAACGTCCTGACTTTC. Amino acids: CASTAPGTGISGANVLTF. Using reference TRBV28 and TRBJ2-6 for the parts outside the CDR3, the full variable domain is DVKVTQSSRYLVKRTGEKVFLECVQDMDHENMFWYRQDPGLGLRLIYFSYDVKMKEKGDIPEGYSVSREKKERFSLILESASTNQTSMYLCASTAPGTGISGANVLTFGAGSRLTVL.

This clone came up a few times. The gene calls are TRBV2 and TRBJ2-1, with 8 bases aligning to TRBD2. Germline CDR1 is SNHLY and CDR2 is FYNNEI. V lost 4 bases to trimming and J lost 6 bases; unmatched junction nucleotides: 8. The CDR3 is 15 residues long. The CDR3 region has the DNA TGTGCCAGCAGTGGTACGGGAGGGGTCGGCAATGAGCAGTTCTTC. Amino acids: CASSGTGGVGNEQFF.

The V gene is TRBV28, the J gene TRBJ1-5; no clear D gene. The V end lost 5 bases, the J end lost 5 bases, and 4 bases lay between the germline ends. Germline loops: CDR1 MDHEN, CDR2 SYDVKM. The CDR3 totals 11 residues. The chain's CDR3 is CASSPYQPQHF. In DNA form, the CDR3 reads TGTGCCAGCAGTCCGTATCAGCCCCAGCATTTT.

V gene TRBV28 combines with J gene TRBJ2-2; 11 bases agree with TRBD1. Germline values: CDR1 MDHEN, CDR2 SYDVKM. The length of the CDR3 is 15 residues. After removal of 4 bases from V and 5 bases from J, the junction contained 3 bases not matched to a gene. CDR3 loop: CASSSGTGGTGELFF. The CDR3 nucleotides are TGTGCCAGCAGTTCCGGGACAGGGGGTACCGGGGAGCTGTTTTTT. Based on the CDR3 plus reference TRBV28 and TRBJ2-2, the full variable domain is DVKVTQSSRYLVKRTGEKVFLECVQDMDHENMFWYRQDPGLGLRLIYFSYDVKMKEKGDIPEGYSVSREKKERFSLILESASTNQTSMYLCASSSGTGGTGELFFGEGSRLTVL.